This T cell receptor (beta chain) appears in the sequencing data of a study of patients and donors after allogeneic stem cell transplantation. The CDR3 consists of 14 residues. V trimming: 6 bases; J trimming: 2 bases; junction bases outside the gene matches: 4. This clonotype was seen repeatedly, ten times or more. MiXCR was run by TCRdb on the RT-PCR reads, yielding one entry per CDR3 protein. Among about 31,000 distinct CDR3 sequences listed, 6.8% were seen once. Sequencing used blood, either unsorted or a sorted T cell fraction (not recorded which). The TCR comes from a human donor who was either an allogeneic HSCT recipient or a stem cell or donor lymphocyte infusion donor (not recorded which). It is not recorded whose cells these are; they may come from a transplant donor. V and J are TRBV12-3 or TRBV12-4 and TRBJ2-1; 7 positions agree with TRBD1. As DNA, the CDR3 is TGTGCCAGCAGCCCGGGACAGACCTACAATGAGCAGTTCTTC. Translating gives CASSPGQTYNEQFF.